This T cell receptor beta chain was documented in a study of T-cell memory formation after mild COVID-19. Whole-study findings and limits: The study found balanced CD4/CD8 in clones contracting day 15 to 85 and a CD4+ lean in later expanders. Among CD4+ contracting clones, most were CM and EM, and CD8+ ones EMRA. Clonal second-wave expansions that peaked on day 37 had unconfirmed SARS-CoV-2 specificity.

Employing constant-segment primers, 5'RACE generated TCR alpha and TCR beta cDNA libraries bearing sample barcodes and UMIs. TCRdb reanalysed the 5' RACE reads using MiXCR and keeps one entry per CDR3 protein. This table holds fewer than 350,000 distinct CDR3 sequences, roughly 15% found once. CDR3 length equals 13 residues. Trimming removed 1 base at V and 0 bases at J, with 1 base between. There are a few counts of this clonotype. What it binds is not known. This TCR derives from a man aged 18 to 29 who had mild COVID-19 (a few samples of this study predate the infection). Cell type and time point are not known. The chain has TRBV12-3 or TRBV12-4 and TRBJ1-3; D unclear. Source material: PBMCs or a T cell subset sorted from them (not recorded which). The DNA of the CDR3 is TGTGCCAGCAGTTTAGTCTCTGGAAACACCATATATTTT. This codes for CASSLVSGNTIYF.